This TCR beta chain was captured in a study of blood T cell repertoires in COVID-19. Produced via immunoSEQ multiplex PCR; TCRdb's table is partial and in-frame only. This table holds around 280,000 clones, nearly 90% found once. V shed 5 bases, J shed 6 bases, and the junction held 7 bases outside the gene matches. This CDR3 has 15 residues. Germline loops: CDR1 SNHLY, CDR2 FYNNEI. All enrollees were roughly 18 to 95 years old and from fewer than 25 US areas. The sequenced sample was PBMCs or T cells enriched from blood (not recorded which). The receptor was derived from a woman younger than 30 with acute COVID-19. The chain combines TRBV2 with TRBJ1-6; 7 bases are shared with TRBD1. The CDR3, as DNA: TGTGCCAGCAGTCTACCGGGACAGCTTAATTCACCCCTCCACTTT. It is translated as CASSLPGQLNSPLHF.